These 14 T cell receptor beta chains share one sample of origin, sequenced in a study of shared T cell receptors in the human thymus. Measured with immunoSEQ multiplex PCR; TCRdb has only the in-frame clones, and not every one. The sample lists under 450,000 clones, roughly 94% occurring once. Sequencing input: thymocytes. Receptors were obtained from a human donor.

The chain carries TRBV27 and TRBJ2-7; a possible D gene is TRBD1 (6 bases). The germline CDR1 and CDR2 sequences are MNHEY and SMNVEV (reference sequence). This CDR3 comprises 15 residues. V was cut by 8 bases and J by 7 bases, with 24 bases left in between. CDR3 coding DNA: TGTGCCAGCTCCGCGAGGCCAGGGGCCCCAAGGGAGCAGTACTTC. It codes for CASSARPGAPREQYF.

V and J are TRBV14 and TRBJ1-2, with 7 nucleotides matching TRBD1. Germline V CDR1 and CDR2: SGHDN, FVKESK. The CDR3 has 14 residues. After removal of 0 bases from V and 8 bases from J, the junction contained 6 bases not matched to a gene. The CDR3: CASSQDRGVSGYTF. The CDR3 nucleotides are TGTGCCAGCAGCCAAGACAGGGGGGTTTCAGGCTACACCTTC.

The chain carries TRBV6-1 and TRBJ2-1, with D possibly matching TRBD2 (5 bases). The CDR3 contains 13 residues. Between the trimmed V and J ends, which lost 1 base and 8 bases, there was a span of 9 bases. Per germline, CDR1 MNHNS and CDR2 SASEGT. The CDR3 loop reads CASSEGGPHEQFF. Written as DNA, the CDR3 is TGTGCCAGCAGTGAAGGAGGGCCTCATGAGCAGTTCTTC.

This rearrangement joins TRBV28 to TRBJ2-3, with 9 bases lining up with TRBD1. The CDR3 length is 14 residues. V dropped 6 bases and J dropped 7; count of bases not matched to a gene: 8. Germline loops: CDR1 MDHEN, CDR2 SYDVKM. The CDR3 reads CASSPKDRGYTQYF. Here the CDR3 DNA reads TGTGCCAGCAGCCCTAAGGACAGGGGCTATACGCAGTATTTT.

The rearrangement joins TRBV18 to TRBJ1-1, with D perhaps matching TRBD1 (6 bases). The germline CDR1 and CDR2 sequences are KGHSH and LQKENI. V was clipped by 1 base and J by 5 bases, with 14 bases between them. The CDR3 has 15 amino acids. In DNA form, the CDR3 reads TGTGCCAGCTCACCACGGGACAACGGGGAAACTGAAGCTTTCTTT. It encodes CASSPRDNGETEAFF. Based on the CDR3 plus reference TRBV18 and TRBJ1-1, the full variable domain is NAGVMQNPRHLVRRRGQEARLRCSPMKGHSHVYWYRQLPEEGLKFMVYLQKENIIDESGMPKERFSAEFPKEGPSILRIQQVVRGDSAAYFCASSPRDNGETEAFFGQGTRLTVV.

The V and J genes are TRBV7-6 and TRBJ2-1; the D is unclear. The length of the CDR3 is 12 residues. Trimming took 5 bases from V and 7 from J, leaving 9 bases between them. Germline V lookup: CDR1 SGHVS, CDR2 FNYEAQ. The CDR3 DNA is TGTGCCAGCAGCAAAGGTAGGAATGAGCAGTTCTTC. Encoded protein: CASSKGRNEQFF.

This sequence joins TRBV15 and TRBJ2-1; 9 positions agree with TRBD2. This CDR3 has 14 residues. The V and J ends lost 9 bases and 10 bases, in that order; junction bases with no gene match: 13. Germline V gene data show CDR1 as LNHNV and CDR2 as YYDKDF (reference sequence). The CDR3 is CATTIGSGSWEQFF. In nucleotides, the CDR3 is TGTGCCACTACGATTGGTAGCGGGAGTTGGGAGCAGTTCTTC.

This clone turned up a few times. The CDR3 DNA follows: TGTGCCAGTAGTCTCAAGGGACAGGATAGCTCCTACAATGAGCAGTTCTTC. Translation gives CASSLKGQDSSYNEQFF. The rearrangement joins TRBV19 to TRBJ2-1; TRBD1 aligns across 8 bases. The V gene end was trimmed by 5 bases and the J gene end by 0 bases; junction bases not matched to a gene: 9. Germline CDR1 reads LNHDA; CDR2 reads SQIVND (reference sequence). CDR3 length equals 17 residues.

V gene TRBV10-3 combines with J gene TRBJ1-2; 9 bases fit TRBD1. The CDR3 is made up of 15 amino acids. CDR1 and CDR2 from the germline V gene are ENHRY and SYGVKD. The V gene end was trimmed by 5 bases and the J gene end by 2 bases; junction bases not matched to a gene: 6. The CDR3, as DNA: TGTGCCATCAGTCGTCCCGGGACAGGGAACTATGGCTACACCTTC. It codes for CAISRPGTGNYGYTF.

The CDR3 DNA reads TGCGCCAGCAGCCAAGAGAGAGGGAGAAACACCATATATTTT. Amino acids: CASSQERGRNTIYF. The chain is built from TRBV4-1 and TRBJ1-3; D is unclear. Germline-derived CDR1 and CDR2 are MGHRA and YSYEKL. V gave up 0 bases and J gave up 5 bases, with 8 bases separating them. The length of the CDR3 is 14 residues.

The chain carries TRBV6-5 and TRBJ2-7; 8 bases line up with TRBD1. V lost 0 bases and J lost 3; bases outside the gene matches: 7. Germline assignment: CDR1 MNHEY and CDR2 SVGAGI. The CDR3 covers 16 residues. The CDR3 here is CASSYSNRGLDYEQYF. CDR3 coding DNA: TGTGCCAGCAGTTACTCAAACAGGGGGTTAGACTACGAGCAGTACTTC.

The V call is TRBV19, the J call TRBJ1-5; possible D gene TRBD1, 6 bases. CDR1 and CDR2 from the germline V gene are LNHDA and SQIVND (reference sequence). V lost 5 bases and J 4 bases, leaving 24 bases between the germline ends. CDR3 size: 18 residues. The CDR3 loop reads CASSSPPLRSGENQPQHF. CDR3 bases: TGTGCCAGTAGTTCCCCTCCCTTGAGGTCAGGGGAGAATCAGCCCCAGCATTTT.

Here the CDR3 DNA reads TGTGCCAGTAGTATGAGGTGGCGGGAGAACGCCTACAATGAGCAGTTCTTC. Protein: CASSMRWRENAYNEQFF. V is TRBV19 and J is TRBJ2-1; 7 bases match TRBD2. CDR3 length equals 17 residues. V shed 3 bases, J shed 2 bases, and the junction held 10 bases outside the gene matches. Germline V gene sequence: CDR1 LNHDA, CDR2 SQIVND (reference sequence).

This clone was observed once. This chain joins TRBV27 and TRBJ1-6, with 8 bases aligning to TRBD1. The CDR3 is 14 residues long. The J segment lost 10 bases and the V segment lost 5 bases, leaving 7 bases of the junction unmatched. Looked up from germline, CDR1 is MNHEY and CDR2 is SMNVEV (reference sequence). CDR3 nucleotides: TGTGCCAGCAGTCTCGGGACAGGTCGCTCACCCCTCCACTTT. Protein: CASSLGTGRSPLHF.